This TCR beta chain was recovered during a study of blood T cell repertoires in COVID-19. Profiling relied on immunoSEQ multiplex PCR, and the TCRdb table lists in-frame clones only, not all of them. The table includes 90,000 to 100,000 clones, around 86% detected once. Trimming took 2 bases from V and 2 from J, leaving 14 bases between them. CDR1 is KGHSH, CDR2 LQKENI, per germline. The CDR3 is made up of 16 amino acids. Sequenced material: peripheral blood. This clonotype was obtained from a man aged 60 to 75 with COVID-19, enrolled during active disease. The chain employs TRBV18 and TRBJ2-3; no clear D gene. CDR3 loop: CASSPVELQDTDTQYF. The CDR3 bases are TGTGCCAGCTCACCAGTAGAACTGCAAGACACAGATACGCAGTATTTT.